A single sample is the source of the 5 T cell receptor beta chains below, sequenced in a study of shared clonotypes between healthy human individuals. Method: immunoSEQ multiplex PCR; TCRdb's copy keeps in-frame clones and lacks some. The data show some 2,100,000 clones, just over 90% seen once. CD8 cells classed as naive were CD45RO-negative and positively selected for CCR7, excluding terminally differentiated effector memory CD45RA+ cells. Input material: naive CD8+ T cells from PBMCs. The receptors derive from a young man in good health. Some clones in this sample may be carry-over from other donors' samples.

The J gene is TRBJ2-7, the V gene TRBV7-8, with a weak D call TRBD2 (5 bases). This CDR3 comprises 12 residues. CDR1 is SGHVS, CDR2 FQNEAQ, per germline. Trimming took off 3 bases at V and 6 bases at J, with 9 bases between the two ends. Here the CDR3 reads CASSLGSREQYF. In DNA form, the CDR3 reads TGTGCCAGCAGCTTGGGGAGTCGCGAGCAGTACTTC.

This rearrangement joins TRBV14 to TRBJ1-1; TRBD1 is a possible D gene (6 bases). The V end lost 4 bases, the J end lost 6 bases, and 18 bases lay between the germline ends. Germline lookup yields CDR1 SGHDN and CDR2 FVKESK. CDR3 size: 15 residues. CDR3 amino acids: CASSPRFPGASEAFF. Here the CDR3 DNA reads TGTGCCAGCAGCCCACGTTTTCCGGGGGCCTCTGAAGCTTTCTTT.

The chain recombines TRBV29-1 with TRBJ2-7, with TRBD2 identical over 14 bases. The junction had 8 bases not matched to a gene; V was cut back by 7 bases and J by 0 bases. This CDR3 has 16 amino acids. CDR1 SQVTM and CDR2 ANQGSEA come from the germline V gene. The CDR3 is CSAYGLAGGPSYEQYF. The CDR3 coding sequence is TGCAGCGCCTACGGACTAGCGGGAGGTCCCTCCTACGAGCAGTACTTC.

The rearrangement uses TRBV5-6 and TRBJ2-7, with TRBD1 matching over 7 bases. Germline V gene sequence: CDR1 SGHDT, CDR2 YYEEEE. J was trimmed by 4 bases and V by 3 bases; bases with no gene match: 10. The CDR3 covers 15 residues. The CDR3 DNA reads TGTGCCAGCAGCTCCTTCAGACAGGGCTGGTACGAGCAGTACTTC. It translates to CASSSFRQGWYEQYF.

The chain links TRBV6-1 to TRBJ2-1, with TRBD2 as a possible D gene (5 bases). The CDR3 contains 19 residues. Germline values: CDR1 MNHNS, CDR2 SASEGT. V was clipped by 4 bases and J by 10 bases, with 32 bases between them. The CDR3 reads CASSAKALLVIIGESEQFF. CDR3 DNA sequence: TGTGCCAGCAGTGCCAAGGCCCTACTAGTTATCATCGGGGAAAGCGAGCAGTTCTTC.